The rows below give T cell receptor beta chains drawn from one sample of a study of T cell changes during pregnancy in multiple sclerosis. Sequencing was performed with immunoSEQ multiplex PCR; in TCRdb, only in-frame clones are kept and a portion is missing. The sample lists under 85,000 clones, more than 80% occurring once. The source material was CD4+ T cells from peripheral blood mononuclear cells, sampled before pregnancy. These receptors originate from a female donor with multiple sclerosis, enrolled in a pregnancy study. The CDR3 runs from the conserved cysteine through the conserved F or W. The D gene is left open where the match is weak. Expanded clones are given a class, and other clones once, few, many or no size at all.

j_gene,abundance,v_gene,d_gene,CDR3nt,CDR3aa
TRBJ2-7,NA,TRBV11-3,TRBD2,TGTGCCAGCAGCCAGACTAGCGGGGCAACCTACGAGCAGTACTTC,CASSQTSGATYEQYF
TRBJ1-1,NA,TRBV29-1,NA,TGCAGCGTTGATTCCGGGGTGCGGAACACTGAAGCTTTCTTT,CSVDSGVRNTEAFF
TRBJ1-4,NA,TRBV19,NA,TGTGCCAGTAGCCGGGACTCAATTCGTGGTGAAAAACTGTTTTTT,CASSRDSIRGEKLFF
TRBJ1-1,NA,TRBV5-1,NA,TGCGCCAGCAGCTTGGGACCGGGGACTGAAGCTTTCTTT,CASSLGPGTEAFF
TRBJ1-1,few,TRBV27,NA,TGTGCCAGCACGCCGGGACATCTAAGGGAAACTGAAGCTTTCTTT,CASTPGHLRETEAFF
TRBJ2-5,NA,TRBV9,TRBD2,TGTGCCAGCAGCGTAGGGATTGGGACTAGCGGCCAAGAGACCCAGTACTTC,CASSVGIGTSGQETQYF
TRBJ1-6,NA,TRBV11-2,NA,TGTGCCAGCAGCCTCCGGGTTAGCTCCTATAATTCACCCCTCCACTTT,CASSLRVSSYNSPLHF
TRBJ1-5,NA,TRBV6-4,NA,TGTGCCAGCAGTGACAGGGAGGCCAGGAGTAGCAATCAGCCCCAGCATTTT,CASSDREARSSNQPQHF
TRBJ2-7,NA,TRBV5-5,NA,TGTGCCAGCAGCCCTGTAGGAGGGGAGCAGTACTTC,CASSPVGGEQYF
TRBJ2-1,NA,TRBV6-1,NA,TGTGCCAGCAGTGGTGGTCTAGTCGAAGTTGAGCAGTTCTTC,CASSGGLVEVEQFF
TRBJ2-2,NA,TRBV5-5,TRBD1,TGTGCCAGCACCCAGGGACAGGCGTACACCGGGGAGCTGTTTTTT,CASTQGQAYTGELFF
TRBJ2-7,NA,TRBV13,TRBD2,TGTGCCAGCAGCCAAGTGGGAGGGGCCTACGAGCAGTACTTC,CASSQVGGAYEQYF
TRBJ1-4,NA,TRBV7-9,NA,TGTGCCAGCAGCCCGAGGGAGGAGAAACTGTTTTTT,CASSPREEKLFF